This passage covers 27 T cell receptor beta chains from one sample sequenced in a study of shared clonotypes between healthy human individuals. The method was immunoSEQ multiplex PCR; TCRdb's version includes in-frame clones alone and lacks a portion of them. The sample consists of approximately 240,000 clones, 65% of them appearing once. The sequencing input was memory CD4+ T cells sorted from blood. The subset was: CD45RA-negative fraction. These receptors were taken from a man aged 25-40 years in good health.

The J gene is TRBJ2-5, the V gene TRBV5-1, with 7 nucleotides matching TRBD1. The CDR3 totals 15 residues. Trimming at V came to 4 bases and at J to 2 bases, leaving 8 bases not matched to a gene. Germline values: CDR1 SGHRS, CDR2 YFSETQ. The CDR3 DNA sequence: TGCGCCAGCAGCCACCAAACGACAGGGCAAGAGACCCAGTACTTC. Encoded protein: CASSHQTTGQETQYF.

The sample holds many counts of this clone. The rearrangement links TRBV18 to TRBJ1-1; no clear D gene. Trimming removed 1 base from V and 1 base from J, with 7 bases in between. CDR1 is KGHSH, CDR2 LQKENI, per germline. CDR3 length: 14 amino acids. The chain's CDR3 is CASSPLSENTEAFF. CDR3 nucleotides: TGTGCCAGCTCACCACTCTCGGAGAACACTGAAGCTTTCTTT.

The CDR3: CASSAASTGNSYGYTF. The DNA of the CDR3 is TGTGCCAGCAGTGCAGCCTCTACAGGGAACTCCTATGGCTACACCTTC. The chain carries TRBV6-1 and TRBJ1-2; D possibly corresponds to TRBD1 (6 bases). Per the germline V gene, CDR1 is MNHNS and CDR2 is SASEGT. V lost 4 bases and J lost 4, with 19 bases in between. The CDR3 is 16 amino acids.

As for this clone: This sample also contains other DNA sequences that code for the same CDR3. The CDR3 DNA follows: TGTGCCAGCAGCCCGAGGGACAGAACGAACTATGGCTACACCTTC. This translates into CASSPRDRTNYGYTF. This chain joins TRBV9 and TRBJ1-2; 7 bases agree with TRBD1. The ends lost 4 bases at V and 2 bases at J; junction bases unmatched: 8. Germline V gene lookup returns CDR1 SGDLS and CDR2 YYNGEE. The CDR3 spans 15 residues. The full variable domain, with the rest looked up from reference TRBV9 and TRBJ1-2, is DSGVTQTPKHLITATGQRVTLRCSPRSGDLSVYWYQQSLDQGLQFLIQYYNGEERAKGNILERFSAQQFPDLHSELNLSSLELGDSALYFCASSPRDRTNYGYTFGSGTRLTVV.

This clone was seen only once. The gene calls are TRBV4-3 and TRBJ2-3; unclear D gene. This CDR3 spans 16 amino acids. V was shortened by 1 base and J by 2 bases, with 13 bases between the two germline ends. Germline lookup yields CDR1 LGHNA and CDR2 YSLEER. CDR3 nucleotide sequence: TGCGCCAGCAGCCAAGCGATAGGCGGAGTCACAGATACGCAGTATTTT. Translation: CASSQAIGGVTDTQYF.

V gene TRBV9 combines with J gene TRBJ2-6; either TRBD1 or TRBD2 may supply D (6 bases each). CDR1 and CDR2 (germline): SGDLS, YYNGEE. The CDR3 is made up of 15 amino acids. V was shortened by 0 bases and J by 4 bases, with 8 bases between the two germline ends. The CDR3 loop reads CASSVGGAGANVLTF. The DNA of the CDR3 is TGTGCCAGCAGCGTAGGGGGGGCGGGGGCCAACGTCCTGACTTTC.

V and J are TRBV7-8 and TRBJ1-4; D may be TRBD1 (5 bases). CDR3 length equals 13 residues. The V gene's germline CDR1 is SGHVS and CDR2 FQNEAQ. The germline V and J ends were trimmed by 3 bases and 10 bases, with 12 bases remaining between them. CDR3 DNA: TGTGCCAGCAGCTTCCAAGGGACGGGAAAACTGTTTTTT. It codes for CASSFQGTGKLFF.

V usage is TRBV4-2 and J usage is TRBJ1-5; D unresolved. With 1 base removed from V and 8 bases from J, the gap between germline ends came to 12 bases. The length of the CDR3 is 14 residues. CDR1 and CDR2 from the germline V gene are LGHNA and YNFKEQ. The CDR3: CASSQGLRAEPQHF. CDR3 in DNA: TGTGCCAGCAGCCAAGGACTCCGGGCAGAGCCCCAGCATTTT.

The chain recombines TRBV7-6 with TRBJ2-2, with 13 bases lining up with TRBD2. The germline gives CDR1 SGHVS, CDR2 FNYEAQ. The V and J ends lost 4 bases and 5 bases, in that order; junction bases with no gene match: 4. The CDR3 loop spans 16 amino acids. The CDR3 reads CASSSRLAGGTGELFF. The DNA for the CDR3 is TGTGCCAGCAGCTCCCGACTAGCGGGAGGTACCGGGGAGCTGTTTTTT.

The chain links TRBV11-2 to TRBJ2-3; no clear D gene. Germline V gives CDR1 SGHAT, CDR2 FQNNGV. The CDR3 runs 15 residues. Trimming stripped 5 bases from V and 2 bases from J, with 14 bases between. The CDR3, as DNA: TGTGCCAGCAGCCGCCTTGAAACAGACACAGATACGCAGTATTTT. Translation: CASSRLETDTDTQYF.

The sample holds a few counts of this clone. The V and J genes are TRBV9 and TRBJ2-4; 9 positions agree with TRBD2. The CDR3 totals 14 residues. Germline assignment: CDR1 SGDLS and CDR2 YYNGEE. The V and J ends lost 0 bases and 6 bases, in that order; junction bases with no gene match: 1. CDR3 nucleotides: TGTGCCAGCAGCGTAGAACTAGCGGGAAACATTCAGTACTTC. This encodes CASSVELAGNIQYF.

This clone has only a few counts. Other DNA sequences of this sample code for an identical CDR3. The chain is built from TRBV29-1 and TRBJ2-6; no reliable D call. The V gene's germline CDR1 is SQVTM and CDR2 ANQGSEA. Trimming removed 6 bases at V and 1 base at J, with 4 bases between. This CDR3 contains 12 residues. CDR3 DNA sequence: TGCAGCGTGGGATCTGGGGCCAACGTCCTGACTTTC. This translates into CSVGSGANVLTF.

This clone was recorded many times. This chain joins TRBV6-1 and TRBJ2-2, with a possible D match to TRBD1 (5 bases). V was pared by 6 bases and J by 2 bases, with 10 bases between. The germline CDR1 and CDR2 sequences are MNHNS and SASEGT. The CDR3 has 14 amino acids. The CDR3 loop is CASRSQGNTGELFF. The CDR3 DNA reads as TGTGCCAGCAGAAGCCAGGGCAACACCGGGGAGCTGTTTTTT.

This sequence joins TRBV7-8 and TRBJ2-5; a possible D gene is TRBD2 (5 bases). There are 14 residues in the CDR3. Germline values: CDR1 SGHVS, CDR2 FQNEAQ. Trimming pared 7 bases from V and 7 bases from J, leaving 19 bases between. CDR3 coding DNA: TGTGCCAGCATCCGAGAACCGGGAATGGGGACCCAGTACTTC. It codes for CASIREPGMGTQYF. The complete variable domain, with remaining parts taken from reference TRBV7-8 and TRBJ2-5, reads GAGVSQSPRYKVAKRGQDVALRCDPISGHVSLFWYQQALGQGPEFLTYFQNEAQLDKSGLPSDRFFAERPEGSVSTLKIQRTQQEDSAVYLCASIREPGMGTQYFGPGTRLLVL.

The CDR3 loop reads CASSLEGVFSYEQYF. CDR3 nucleotides: TGTGCCAGCAGCTTAGAAGGGGTCTTCTCCTACGAGCAGTACTTC. The chain recombines TRBV7-9 with TRBJ2-7, with D possibly being TRBD1 (5 bases). Trimming took 1 base from V and 0 from J, leaving 10 bases between them. Germline V gives CDR1 SEHNR, CDR2 FQNEAQ (reference sequence). The CDR3 runs to 15 residues.

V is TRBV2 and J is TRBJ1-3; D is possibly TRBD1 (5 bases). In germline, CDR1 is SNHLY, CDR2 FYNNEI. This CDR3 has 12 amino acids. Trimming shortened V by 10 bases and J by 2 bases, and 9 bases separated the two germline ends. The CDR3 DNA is TGTGCCACCGAAGGGGCTGGAAACACCATATATTTT. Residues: CATEGAGNTIYF.

CDR3 nucleotide sequence: TGTGCCAGCAGCGTAGGAGGAACAGGGGTGGAAAAACTGTTTTTT. Protein product: CASSVGGTGVEKLFF. The chain couples TRBV9 to TRBJ1-4, with 7 bases aligning to TRBD1. The V segment lost 0 bases and the J segment 8 bases; nucleotides outside the gene matches: 7. CDR3 length: 15 residues. The germline CDR1 and CDR2 sequences are SGDLS and YYNGEE.

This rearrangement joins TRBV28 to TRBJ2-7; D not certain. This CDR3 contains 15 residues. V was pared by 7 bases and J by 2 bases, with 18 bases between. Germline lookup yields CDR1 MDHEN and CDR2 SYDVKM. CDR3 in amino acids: CASTIGAGVTYEQYF. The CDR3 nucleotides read TGTGCCAGCACCATAGGAGCTGGGGTAACCTACGAGCAGTACTTC. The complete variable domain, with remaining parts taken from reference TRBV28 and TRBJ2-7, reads DVKVTQSSRYLVKRTGEKVFLECVQDMDHENMFWYRQDPGLGLRLIYFSYDVKMKEKGDIPEGYSVSREKKERFSLILESASTNQTSMYLCASTIGAGVTYEQYFGPGTRLTVT.

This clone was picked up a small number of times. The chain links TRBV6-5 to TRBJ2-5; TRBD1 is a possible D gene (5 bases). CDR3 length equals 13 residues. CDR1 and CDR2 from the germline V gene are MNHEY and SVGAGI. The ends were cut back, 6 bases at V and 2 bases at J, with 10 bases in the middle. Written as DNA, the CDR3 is TGTGCCAGCAGACAGGACACTCAAGAGACCCAGTACTTC. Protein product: CASRQDTQETQYF.

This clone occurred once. The CDR3 region is CARSSLLAGGSPQETQYF. The CDR3 DNA follows: TGTGCCAGAAGCTCCCTACTAGCGGGAGGGAGCCCACAAGAGACCCAGTACTTC. The V and J genes are TRBV7-5 and TRBJ2-5; the listed D gene, TRBD2, was not tested against the DNA. TRBV7-5 is labeled a pseudogene. The CDR3 covers 18 residues.

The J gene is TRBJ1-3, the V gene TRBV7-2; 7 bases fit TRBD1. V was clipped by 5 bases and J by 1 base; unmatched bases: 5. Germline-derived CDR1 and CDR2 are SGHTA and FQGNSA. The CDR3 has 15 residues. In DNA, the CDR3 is TGTGCCAGCAGCAGACAGGGAGGATCTGGAAACACCATATATTTT. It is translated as CASSRQGGSGNTIYF.

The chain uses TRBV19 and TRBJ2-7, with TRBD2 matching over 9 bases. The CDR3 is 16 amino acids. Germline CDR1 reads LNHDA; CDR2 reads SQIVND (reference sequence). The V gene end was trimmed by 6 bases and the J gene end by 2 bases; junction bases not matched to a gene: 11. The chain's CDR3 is CASSDSGSFSPYEQYF. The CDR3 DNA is TGTGCCAGTAGCGATAGCGGGAGTTTTTCTCCCTACGAGCAGTACTTC.

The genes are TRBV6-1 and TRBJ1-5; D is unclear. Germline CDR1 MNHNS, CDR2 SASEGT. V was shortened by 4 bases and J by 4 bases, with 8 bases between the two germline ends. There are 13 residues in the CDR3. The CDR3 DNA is TGTGCCAGCAGTGTGGCCTTAAATCAGCCCCAGCATTTT. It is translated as CASSVALNQPQHF.

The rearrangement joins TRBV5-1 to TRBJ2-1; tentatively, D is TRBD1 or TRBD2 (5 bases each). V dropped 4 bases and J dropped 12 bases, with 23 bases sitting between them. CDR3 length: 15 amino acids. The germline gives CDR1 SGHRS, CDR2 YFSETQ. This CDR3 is CASSLGGSEMGVQFF. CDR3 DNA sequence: TGCGCCAGCAGCCTTGGGGGAAGTGAGATGGGTGTGCAGTTCTTC.

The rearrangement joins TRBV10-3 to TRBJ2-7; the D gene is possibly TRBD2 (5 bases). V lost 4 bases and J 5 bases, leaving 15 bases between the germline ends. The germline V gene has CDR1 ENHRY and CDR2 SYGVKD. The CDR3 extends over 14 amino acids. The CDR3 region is CAISGREGRDEQYF. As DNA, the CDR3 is TGTGCCATCAGTGGGAGAGAGGGTCGGGACGAGCAGTACTTC.

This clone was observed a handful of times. The CDR3 DNA reads as TGTGCCAGCAGCTACAGGGATCCCGGGGAGCTGTTTTTT. This translates into CASSYRDPGELFF. V is TRBV7-2 and J is TRBJ2-2, with D perhaps TRBD1 (6 bases). The CDR3 has 13 amino acids. V was pared by 4 bases and J by 6 bases, with 9 bases between. CDR1 is SGHTA, CDR2 FQGNSA, per germline.

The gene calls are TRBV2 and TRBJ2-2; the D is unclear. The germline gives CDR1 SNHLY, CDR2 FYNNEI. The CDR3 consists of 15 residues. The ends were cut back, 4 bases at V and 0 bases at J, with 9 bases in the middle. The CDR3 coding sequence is TGTGCCAGCAGTGTATTACGGCCGAACACCGGGGAGCTGTTTTTT. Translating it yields CASSVLRPNTGELFF.